Shown below are 24 T cell receptor beta chains from a single sample sequenced in a study of blood T cell repertoires in COVID-19. Repertoires were generated with immunoSEQ multiplex PCR, while TCRdb's copy carries only in-frame clones and drops some. The sample shows about 120,000 clones, roughly 79% of them seen only once. Sequenced input: peripheral blood. These receptors all come from a human donor in a cohort sampled during active COVID-19.

This clone was detected only a few times. This chain's CDR3 is CASSPTQGASGYTF. The DNA of the CDR3 is TGTGCCAGCTCACCAACCCAGGGGGCGTCTGGCTACACCTTC. The genes are TRBV18 and TRBJ1-2, with 8 bases aligning to TRBD1. CDR3 length: 14 residues. The V segment lost 2 bases and the J segment 7 bases; nucleotides outside the gene matches: 6. Germline CDR1 KGHSH, CDR2 LQKENI.

The rearrangement uses TRBV28 and TRBJ1-5; no reliable D call. Germline V gene lookup returns CDR1 MDHEN and CDR2 SYDVKM. CDR3 size: 15 residues. Trimming took 3 bases from V and 2 from J, leaving 11 bases between them. CDR3 in amino acids: CASSLRGNGNQPQHF. CDR3 coding DNA: TGTGCCAGCAGTTTGCGGGGAAATGGCAATCAGCCCCAGCATTTT.

This clone appeared a few times. The rearrangement links TRBV19 to TRBJ1-2; possible D gene TRBD1, 6 bases. Germline V gives CDR1 LNHDA, CDR2 SQIVND (reference sequence). V shed 3 bases and J shed 4 bases, with 18 bases lying between them. The CDR3 is 16 residues long. Here the CDR3 DNA reads TGTGCCAGTAGTATGAAGTTGGGAGACAGGCGCTATGGCTACACCTTC. Translation gives CASSMKLGDRRYGYTF.

V usage is TRBV14 and J usage is TRBJ2-7; 9 bases map to TRBD2. Germline V lookup: CDR1 SGHDN, CDR2 FVKESK. This CDR3 is 14 amino acids long. The V segment lost 2 bases and the J segment 7 bases; nucleotides outside the gene matches: 6. The CDR3 DNA sequence: TGTGCCAGCAGCCAATCTAGCGGGGTGCGGGAGCAGTACTTC. Encoded protein: CASSQSSGVREQYF.

The genes are TRBV3-1 (or the pseudogene TRBV3-2) and TRBJ1-4; a possible D gene is TRBD1 (6 bases). Germline assignment: CDR1 LGHDT and CDR2 YNNKEL (reference sequence). Trimming pared 1 base from V and 7 bases from J, leaving 10 bases between. The CDR3 covers 14 residues. The CDR3 bases are TGTGCCAGCAGCCAAGCAACAGGGACTGAAAAACTGTTTTTT. As protein: CASSQATGTEKLFF.

The chain is built from TRBV6-5 and TRBJ1-1, with a weak D call TRBD1 (6 bases). Deletions cut 2 bases from V and 4 bases from J, with 14 bases between. CDR1 MNHEY and CDR2 SVGAGI come from the germline V gene. The CDR3 is 15 amino acids. CDR3 nucleotides: TGTGCCAGCAGTTACCTTAGGGGGTTTGGCACTGAAGCTTTCTTT. It codes for CASSYLRGFGTEAFF.

There are a few counts of this clone. The chain couples TRBV5-1 to TRBJ2-7; D is unclear. This CDR3 spans 12 amino acids. Germline V gene data show CDR1 as SGHRS and CDR2 as YFSETQ. Trimming stripped 3 bases from V and 4 bases from J, with 8 bases between. CDR3 bases: TGCGCCAGCAGCTCGAATAGTTACGAGCAGTACTTC. As protein: CASSSNSYEQYF.

The rearrangement links TRBV5-1 to TRBJ1-2, with D possibly being TRBD1 (6 bases). Deletions cut 7 bases from V and 2 bases from J, with 15 bases between. The germline V gene has CDR1 SGHRS and CDR2 YFSETQ. There are 14 residues in the CDR3. The CDR3 sequence: CASGGGGANYGYTF. The CDR3 DNA follows: TGCGCCAGCGGAGGGGGAGGGGCGAACTATGGCTACACCTTC.

The chain uses TRBV7-9 and TRBJ2-7; D might be TRBD1 (6 bases). The CDR3 spans 12 residues. The germline V gene encodes CDR1 SEHNR and CDR2 FQNEAQ (reference sequence). V was shortened by 5 bases and J by 7 bases, with 12 bases between the two germline ends. The CDR3 spells CASSRLGGEQYF. DNA of the CDR3: TGTGCCAGCAGCCGCCTAGGGGGAGAGCAGTACTTC. Based on the CDR3 plus reference TRBV7-9 and TRBJ2-7, the full variable domain is DTGVSQNPRHKITKRGQNVTFRCDPISEHNRLYWYRQTLGQGPEFLTYFQNEAQLEKSRLLSDRFSAERPKGSFSTLEIQRTEQGDSAMYLCASSRLGGEQYFGPGTRLTVT.

The chain couples TRBV28 to TRBJ1-1; 10 bases agree with TRBD1. In germline, CDR1 is MDHEN, CDR2 SYDVKM. The CDR3 loop spans 12 amino acids. V shed 2 bases, J shed 11 bases, and the junction held 2 bases outside the gene matches. The CDR3 reads CASSLGQGGAFF. The CDR3 bases are TGTGCCAGCAGTTTAGGACAGGGGGGGGCTTTCTTT.

Notes on this clone: The germline gene is not matched at one end of the junction; a read error may be the cause. V and J are TRBV6-2 or TRBV6-3 and TRBJ1-1; perhaps TRBD1 as D (5 bases). The CDR3 spans 11 residues. CDR1 is MNHEY and CDR2 is SVGEGT in the germline V gene. The CDR3 nucleotides are TGTGCCAGCAGTTACATTGGGGCAGCCATCTTT. This codes for CASSYIGAAIF.

This chain connects TRBV7-2 to TRBJ1-3, with 7 bases identical to TRBD1. The CDR3 covers 14 residues. Trimming removed 6 bases from V and 4 bases from J; junction bases left unmatched: 6. Germline CDR1 SGHTA, CDR2 FQGNSA. CDR3 amino acids: CASRTDRAGNTIYF. For the CDR3, the DNA is TGTGCCAGCAGGACCGACAGGGCAGGAAACACCATATATTTT.

The J gene is TRBJ2-7, the V gene TRBV6-2 or TRBV6-3, with D tentatively TRBD1 (5 bases). The CDR3 is 15 amino acids. With 2 bases removed from V and 4 bases from J, the gap between germline ends came to 15 bases. Germline V lookup: CDR1 MNHEY, CDR2 SVGEGT. The CDR3 region has the DNA TGTGCCAGCAGTTACCGCGGAACAGGCCCATACGAGCAGTACTTC. This sequence encodes CASSYRGTGPYEQYF.

The chain uses TRBV6-2 or TRBV6-3 and TRBJ2-4; D gene ambiguous. Germline V gene lookup returns CDR1 MNHEY and CDR2 SVGEGT. The CDR3 totals 15 residues. V was shortened by 4 bases and J by 8 bases, with 18 bases between the two germline ends. CDR3 in amino acids: CASSSRGVNDDIQYF. CDR3 bases: TGTGCCAGCAGTTCTAGAGGAGTGAACGATGACATTCAGTACTTC.

The chain links TRBV5-6 to TRBJ1-2; D gene unclear. The V gene's germline CDR1 is SGHDT and CDR2 YYEEEE. V lost 2 bases to trimming and J lost 2 bases, with 10 bases between them. This CDR3 has 14 residues. The CDR3 nucleotides are TGTGCCAGCAGCTTAGACATGGCGAACTATGGCTACACCTTC. Its translation is CASSLDMANYGYTF.

This clone has only one observation. The rearrangement uses TRBV7-6 and TRBJ2-1, with 7 bases matching TRBD1. Losses at the gene ends were 5 bases for V and 4 bases for J; bases not matched to a gene: 8. Per the germline V gene, CDR1 is SGHVS and CDR2 is FNYEAQ. The CDR3 sequence is 15 residues long. The CDR3 nucleotides are TGTGCCAGCAGCCGGACCGGGACAGAATACAATGAGCAGTTCTTC. This translates into CASSRTGTEYNEQFF. The whole variable domain, remainder taken from reference TRBV7-6 and TRBJ2-1, is GAGVSQSPRYKVTKRGQDVALRCDPISGHVSLYWYRQALGQGPEFLTYFNYEAQQDKSGLPNDRFSAERPEGSISTLTIQRTEQRDSAMYRCASSRTGTEYNEQFFGPGTRLTVL.

The V call is TRBV5-6, the J call TRBJ2-1, with 9 bases lining up with TRBD2. The V segment lost 4 bases and the J segment 7 bases; nucleotides outside the gene matches: 12. The CDR3 contains 16 residues. Germline CDR1 reads SGHDT; CDR2 reads YYEEEE. The CDR3 protein is CASSPVFSSGVNEQFF. For the CDR3, the DNA is TGTGCCAGCAGCCCCGTCTTTTCTAGCGGGGTTAATGAGCAGTTCTTC.

The chain uses TRBV7-2 and TRBJ1-6, with D maybe TRBD1 (5 bases). Germline V gene sequence: CDR1 SGHTA, CDR2 FQGNSA. CDR3 length: 13 residues. The V end lost 4 bases, the J end lost 16 bases, and 17 bases lay between the germline ends. This CDR3 reads CASSSEIGQGLHF. CDR3 nucleotides: TGTGCCAGCAGCTCTGAGATTGGGCAGGGACTCCACTTT.

This rearrangement joins TRBV28 to TRBJ1-5, with D tentatively TRBD1 (6 bases). This CDR3 has 14 residues. In germline, CDR1 is MDHEN, CDR2 SYDVKM. Trimming removed 5 bases from V and 6 bases from J, with 14 bases in between. The CDR3 bases are TGTGCCAGCAGTCACGAACAGGGTTCTCAGCCCCAGCATTTT. Its translation: CASSHEQGSQPQHF.

This chain uses TRBV11-3 with TRBJ2-1, with D perhaps TRBD2 (6 bases). The CDR3 length is 15 residues. The V gene's germline CDR1 is SGHNT and CDR2 YENEEA. Trimming took off 5 bases at V and 0 bases at J, with 11 bases between the two ends. CDR3 residues: CASSIGGTSYNEQFF. CDR3 DNA: TGTGCCAGCAGCATCGGCGGGACCTCCTACAATGAGCAGTTCTTC.

V usage is TRBV6-2 or TRBV6-3 and J usage is TRBJ1-3; D remains unclear. CDR1 and CDR2 (germline): MNHEY, SVGEGT. V shed 5 bases and J shed 0 bases, with 14 bases lying between them. The CDR3 totals 16 residues. The CDR3 sequence: CASSGNDGNSGNTIYF. The DNA for the CDR3 is TGTGCCAGCAGTGGGAACGACGGGAACTCTGGAAACACCATATATTTT.

The chain carries TRBV11-2 and TRBJ1-6; 7 bases are a match to TRBD1. This CDR3 comprises 15 residues. The germline gives CDR1 SGHAT, CDR2 FQNNGV. The junction had 7 bases not matched to a gene; V was cut back by 1 base and J by 10 bases. Here the CDR3 DNA reads TGTGCCAGCAGCTTAGCGGGGGGGGACAGCTCACCCCTCCACTTT. Translation gives CASSLAGGDSSPLHF.

In its sample, this clone was seen a few times. The chain recombines TRBV18 with TRBJ1-3, with 11 bases that match TRBD1. After removal of 1 base from V and 11 bases from J, the junction contained 7 bases not matched to a gene. The CDR3 is made up of 15 amino acids. Germline V lookup: CDR1 KGHSH, CDR2 LQKENI. The CDR3 sequence: CASSPRDRGSRAIYF. In DNA, the CDR3 is TGTGCCAGCTCACCACGGGACAGGGGGTCGCGCGCCATATATTTT. Filled out from reference TRBV18 and TRBJ1-3, the complete variable domain reads NAGVMQNPRHLVRRRGQEARLRCSPMKGHSHVYWYRQLPEEGLKFMVYLQKENIIDESGMPKERFSAEFPKEGPSILRIQQVVRGDSAAYFCASSPRDRGSRAIYFGEGSWLTVV.

J is TRBJ2-7 and V is TRBV5-4, with a tentative D call TRBD1 (6 bases). CDR3 length: 14 residues. The germline V gene has CDR1 SGHNT and CDR2 YYREEE (reference sequence). Trimming shortened V by 2 bases and J by 0 bases, and 9 bases separated the two germline ends. DNA of the CDR3: TGTGCCAGCAGCTTAGACAGGTCCTCCTACGAGCAGTACTTC. Its translation is CASSLDRSSYEQYF.